This TCR beta chain is drawn from a study of cytomegalovirus exposure and HLA in healthy donors. Background on the study: Samples from HLA-typed donors yielded about 86 million unique TCRs in an early data release. Whole-study results and caveats: Some TCR beta chains (around 180 of them) were listed as cytomegalovirus-associated. Available immune exposure information covered CMV serostatus only. The classifier reportedly diagnosed cytomegalovirus status with high sensitivity and specificity.

This clone occurred once. Its antigen is not identified. The germline V gene has CDR1 LNHDA and CDR2 SQIVND (reference sequence). J lost 4 bases, V lost 5 bases, and 5 bases had no gene match. This CDR3 has 15 residues. Researchers ran the PCR with 60 Vbeta and 13 Jbeta primers. TCRdb keeps only in-frame clones here, not all; method: immunoSEQ multiplex PCR. The sample holds under 150,000 clones, around 78% seen once. The sample comprised PBMCs. The V call is TRBV19, the J call TRBJ2-2; 9 nucleotides line up with TRBD1. This TCR came from a female donor in good health and CMV-seropositive. The CDR3 bases are TGTGCCAGTAGTTTCCGGACAGGGGCCACCGGGGAGCTGTTTTTT. Translated: CASSFRTGATGELFF. The variable domain in full, with the rest retrieved from reference TRBV19 and TRBJ2-2, is DGGITQSPKYLFRKEGQNVTLSCEQNLNHDAMYWYRQDPGQGLRLIYYSQIVNDFQKGDIAEGYSVSREKKESFPLTVTSAQKNPTAFYLCASSFRTGATGELFFGEGSRLTVL.